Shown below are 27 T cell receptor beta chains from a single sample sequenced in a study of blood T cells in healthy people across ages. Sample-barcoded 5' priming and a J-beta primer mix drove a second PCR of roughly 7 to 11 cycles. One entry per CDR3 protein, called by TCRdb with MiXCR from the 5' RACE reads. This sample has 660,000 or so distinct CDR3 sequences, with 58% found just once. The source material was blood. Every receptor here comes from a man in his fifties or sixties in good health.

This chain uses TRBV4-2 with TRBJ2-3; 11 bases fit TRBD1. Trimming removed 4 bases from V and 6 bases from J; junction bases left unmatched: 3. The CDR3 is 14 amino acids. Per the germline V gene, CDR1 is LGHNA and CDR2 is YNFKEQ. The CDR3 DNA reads TGTGCCAGCAGCCGGGACAGGGGGGTTGATACGCAGTATTTT. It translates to CASSRDRGVDTQYF.

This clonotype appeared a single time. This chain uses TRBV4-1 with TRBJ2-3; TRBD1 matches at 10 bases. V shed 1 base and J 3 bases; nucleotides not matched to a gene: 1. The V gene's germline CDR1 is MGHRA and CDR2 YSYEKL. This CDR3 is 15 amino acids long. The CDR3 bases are TGCGCCAGCAGCCAAGGACAGGGGGCAACAGATACGCAGTATTTT. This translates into CASSQGQGATDTQYF.

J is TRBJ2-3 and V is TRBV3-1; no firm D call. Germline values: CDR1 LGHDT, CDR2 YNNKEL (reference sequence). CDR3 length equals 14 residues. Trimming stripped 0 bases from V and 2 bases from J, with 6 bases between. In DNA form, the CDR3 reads TGTGCCAGCAGCCAAGATGTTTACACAGATACGCAGTATTTT. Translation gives CASSQDVYTDTQYF.

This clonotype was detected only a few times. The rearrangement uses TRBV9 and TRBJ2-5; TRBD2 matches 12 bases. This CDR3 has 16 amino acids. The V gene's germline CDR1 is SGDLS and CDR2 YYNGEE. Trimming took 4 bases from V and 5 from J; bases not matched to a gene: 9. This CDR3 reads CASSPRTSGVRETQYF. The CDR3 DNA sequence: TGTGCCAGCAGCCCCCGGACTAGCGGGGTGAGGGAGACCCAGTACTTC.

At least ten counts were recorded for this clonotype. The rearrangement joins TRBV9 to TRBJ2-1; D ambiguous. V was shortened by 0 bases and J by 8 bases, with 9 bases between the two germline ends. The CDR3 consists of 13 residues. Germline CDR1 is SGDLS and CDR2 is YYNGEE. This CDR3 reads CASSVGTVDEQFF. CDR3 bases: TGTGCCAGCAGCGTAGGAACCGTCGATGAGCAGTTCTTC.

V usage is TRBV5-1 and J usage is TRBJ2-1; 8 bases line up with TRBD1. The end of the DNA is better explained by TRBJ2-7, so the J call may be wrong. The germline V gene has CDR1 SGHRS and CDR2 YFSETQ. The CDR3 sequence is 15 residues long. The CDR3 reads CASRTGQDSYNEQYF. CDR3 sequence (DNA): TGCGCCAGCAGAACGGGACAGGACTCCTACAATGAGCAGTACTTC.

Written as DNA, the CDR3 is TGTGCCACCAGTGATTTCGGTGCAGATACGCAGTATTTT. It specifies CATSDFGADTQYF. The rearrangement uses TRBV24-1 and TRBJ2-3; no firm D call. Trimming left V 1 base short and J 4 bases short, with 5 bases between. Germline V gene data show CDR1 as KGHDR and CDR2 as SFDVKD. The CDR3 extends over 13 amino acids.

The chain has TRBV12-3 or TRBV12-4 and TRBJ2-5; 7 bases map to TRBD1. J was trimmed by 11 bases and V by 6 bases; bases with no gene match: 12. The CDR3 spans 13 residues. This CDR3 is CASRMTGKNEQYF. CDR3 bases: TGTGCCAGCAGGATGACAGGGAAGAATGAGCAGTACTTC.

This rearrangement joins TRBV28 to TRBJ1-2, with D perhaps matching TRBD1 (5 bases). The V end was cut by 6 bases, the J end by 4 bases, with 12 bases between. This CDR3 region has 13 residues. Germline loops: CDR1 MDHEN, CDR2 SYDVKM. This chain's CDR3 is CASRPGPSYGYTF. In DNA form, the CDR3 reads TGTGCCAGCAGGCCGGGACCGAGCTATGGCTACACCTTC.

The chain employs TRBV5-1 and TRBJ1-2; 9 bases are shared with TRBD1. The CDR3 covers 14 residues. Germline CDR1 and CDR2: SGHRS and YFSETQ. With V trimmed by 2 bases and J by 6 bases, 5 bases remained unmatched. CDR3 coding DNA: TGCGCCAGCAGCTTTGACAGGGGGAGAGATGGCTACACCTTC. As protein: CASSFDRGRDGYTF.

The CDR3 DNA reads as TGCAGCGTGTGGGTGGGAACAGATACGCAGTATTTT. Protein: CSVWVGTDTQYF. The chain joins TRBV29-1 to TRBJ2-3; D is uncertain. V was clipped by 6 bases and J by 3 bases, with 10 bases between them. This CDR3 region has 12 residues. Germline CDR1 and CDR2: SQVTM and ANQGSEA.

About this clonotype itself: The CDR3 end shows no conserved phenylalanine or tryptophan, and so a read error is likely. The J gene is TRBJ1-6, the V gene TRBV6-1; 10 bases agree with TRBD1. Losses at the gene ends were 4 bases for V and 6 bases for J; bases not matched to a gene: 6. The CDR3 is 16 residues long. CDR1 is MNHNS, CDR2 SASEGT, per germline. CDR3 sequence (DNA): TGTGCCAGCAGTGGACCCGGGACAGGGGCTAATTCACCCCTCCACTCT. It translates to CASSGPGTGANSPLHS.

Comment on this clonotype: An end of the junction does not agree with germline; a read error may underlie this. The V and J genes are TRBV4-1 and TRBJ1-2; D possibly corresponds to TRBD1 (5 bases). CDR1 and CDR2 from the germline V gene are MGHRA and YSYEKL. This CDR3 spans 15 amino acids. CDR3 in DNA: TGCCCCAGCAGCCAAGGGGCCGGGGCTGGCTATGGCTACACCTTC. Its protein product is CPSSQGAGAGYGYTF.

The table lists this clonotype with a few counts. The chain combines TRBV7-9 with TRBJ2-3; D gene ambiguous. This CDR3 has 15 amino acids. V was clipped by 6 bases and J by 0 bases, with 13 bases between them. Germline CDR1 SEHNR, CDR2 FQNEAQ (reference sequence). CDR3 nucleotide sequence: TGTGCCAGCAGTCTAATTTCCGGGAGCACAGATACGCAGTATTTT. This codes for CASSLISGSTDTQYF.

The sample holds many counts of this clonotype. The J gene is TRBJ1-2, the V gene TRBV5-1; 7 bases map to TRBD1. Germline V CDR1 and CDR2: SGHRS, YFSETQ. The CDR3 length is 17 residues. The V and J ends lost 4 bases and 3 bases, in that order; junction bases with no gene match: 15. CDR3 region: CASSPGTAAGGYYGYTF. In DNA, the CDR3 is TGCGCCAGCAGCCCCGGGACAGCTGCGGGGGGTTACTATGGCTACACCTTC.

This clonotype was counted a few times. CDR3 sequence: CASTQRGGETQFF. The CDR3 DNA follows: TGTGCCAGCACTCAGAGGGGTGGTGAGACCCAGTTCTTC. The chain uses TRBV25-1 and TRBJ2-1; either TRBD1 or TRBD2 may supply D (5 bases each). Trimming pared 7 bases from V and 13 bases from J, leaving 20 bases between. The CDR3 loop spans 13 amino acids. Looked up from germline, CDR1 is MGHDK and CDR2 is SYGVNS.

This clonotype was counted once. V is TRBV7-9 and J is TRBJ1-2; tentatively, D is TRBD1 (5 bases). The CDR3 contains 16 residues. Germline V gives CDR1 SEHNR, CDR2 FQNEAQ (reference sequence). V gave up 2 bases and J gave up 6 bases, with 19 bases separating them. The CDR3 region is CASSLRTAGPRDGYTF. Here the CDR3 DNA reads TGTGCCAGCAGCTTACGGACCGCCGGGCCCAGGGATGGCTACACCTTC.

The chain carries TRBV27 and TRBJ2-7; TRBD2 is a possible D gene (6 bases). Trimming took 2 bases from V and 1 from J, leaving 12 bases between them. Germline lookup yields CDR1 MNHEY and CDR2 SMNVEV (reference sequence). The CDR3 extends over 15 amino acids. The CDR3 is CASSLMAGSSYEQYF. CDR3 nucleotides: TGTGCCAGCAGTTTAATGGCGGGGAGTTCCTACGAGCAGTACTTC.

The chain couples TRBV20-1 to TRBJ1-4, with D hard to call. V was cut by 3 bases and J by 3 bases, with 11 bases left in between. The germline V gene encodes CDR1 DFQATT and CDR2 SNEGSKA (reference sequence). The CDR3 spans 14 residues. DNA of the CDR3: TGCAGTGCTAGTTTAGGTCCGCCTAATGAAAAACTGTTTTTT. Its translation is CSASLGPPNEKLFF.

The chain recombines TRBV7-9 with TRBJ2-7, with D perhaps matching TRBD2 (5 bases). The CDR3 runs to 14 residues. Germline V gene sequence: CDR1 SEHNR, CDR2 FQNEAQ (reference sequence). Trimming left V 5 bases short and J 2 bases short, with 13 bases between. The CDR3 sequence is CASSLLERAYEQYF. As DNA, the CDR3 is TGTGCCAGCAGCCTGTTAGAGAGGGCCTACGAGCAGTACTTC.

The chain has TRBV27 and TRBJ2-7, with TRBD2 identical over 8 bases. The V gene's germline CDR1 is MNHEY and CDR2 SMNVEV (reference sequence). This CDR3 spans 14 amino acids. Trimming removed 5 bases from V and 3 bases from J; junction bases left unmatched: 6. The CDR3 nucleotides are TGTGCCAGCAGTGCCGGGGGGGCCAACTACGAGCAGTACTTC. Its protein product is CASSAGGANYEQYF.

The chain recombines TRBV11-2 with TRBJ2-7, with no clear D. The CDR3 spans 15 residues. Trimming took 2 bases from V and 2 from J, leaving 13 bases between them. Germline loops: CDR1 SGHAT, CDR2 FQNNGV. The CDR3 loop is CASSLSVSSPYEQYF. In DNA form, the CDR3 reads TGTGCCAGCAGCTTAAGTGTTAGTTCCCCCTACGAGCAGTACTTC.

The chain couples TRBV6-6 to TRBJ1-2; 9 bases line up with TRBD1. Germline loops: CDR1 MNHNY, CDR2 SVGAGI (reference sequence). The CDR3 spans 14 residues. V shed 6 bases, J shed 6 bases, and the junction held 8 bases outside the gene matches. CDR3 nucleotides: TGTGCCAGCAGCCGTCCCGGGACAGGGAATGGCTACACCTTC. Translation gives CASSRPGTGNGYTF.

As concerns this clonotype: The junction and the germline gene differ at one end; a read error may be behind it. For the CDR3, the DNA is TGTGCCAGCGCACCAGGGGGCCATGAGCAGTTCTTC. Translated, it gives CASAPGGHEQFF. This chain joins TRBV18 and TRBJ2-1, with TRBD1 identical over 8 bases. CDR3 length: 12 residues. Germline V CDR1 and CDR2: KGHSH, LQKENI. Filled out from reference TRBV18 and TRBJ2-1, the complete variable domain reads NAGVMQNPRHLVRRRGQEARLRCSPMKGHSHVYWYRQLPEEGLKFMVYLQKENIIDESGMPKERFSAEFPKEGPSILRIQQVVRGDSAAYFCASAPGGHEQFFGPGTRLTVL.

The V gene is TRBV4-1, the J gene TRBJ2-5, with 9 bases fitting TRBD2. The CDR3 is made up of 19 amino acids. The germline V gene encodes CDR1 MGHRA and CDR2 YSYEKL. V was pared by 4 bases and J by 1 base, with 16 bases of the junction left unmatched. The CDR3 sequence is CASSRARVAGAPFQETQYF. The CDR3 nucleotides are TGCGCCAGCAGCCGGGCCCGGGTAGCGGGGGCACCTTTCCAAGAGACCCAGTACTTC.

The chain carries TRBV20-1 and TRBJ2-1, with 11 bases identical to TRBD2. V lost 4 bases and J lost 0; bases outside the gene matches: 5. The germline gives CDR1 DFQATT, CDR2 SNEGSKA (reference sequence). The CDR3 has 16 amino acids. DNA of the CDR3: TGCAGTGCTAAAGGTAGCGGGGGGGTCTCCTACAATGAGCAGTTCTTC. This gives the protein CSAKGSGGVSYNEQFF.

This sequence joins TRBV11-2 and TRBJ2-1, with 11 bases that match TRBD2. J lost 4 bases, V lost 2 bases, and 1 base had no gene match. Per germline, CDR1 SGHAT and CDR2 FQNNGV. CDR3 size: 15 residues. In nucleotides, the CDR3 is TGTGCCAGCAGCTTACCTAGCGGGGGGTACAATGAGCAGTTCTTC. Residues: CASSLPSGGYNEQFF.